The next 3 T cell receptor beta chains were all read from a single sample in a study of blood T cell repertoires in COVID-19 (TCRdb year 2020). The receptor library was made with the immunoSEQ multiplex PCR assay. This is the immuneACCESS table as TCRdb keeps it, with only in-frame sequences that have V and J called. A part of the clones is gone; compared with another copy, unresolved V genes explain less than half, and the rest is unexplained. The sample records about 110,000 clones, around nine tenths of which are singletons. The biggest ten clones account for 8% to 8.5% of the sample. Source material: peripheral blood. The receptors shown here come from a woman in her seventies who had recovered from COVID-19.

The rearrangement joins TRBV25-1 to TRBJ2-3, with 9 nucleotides matching TRBD2. The CDR3 length is 16 residues. Germline V CDR1 and CDR2: MGHDK, SYGVNS. The V and J ends lost 3 bases and 4 bases, in that order; junction bases with no gene match: 8. For the CDR3, the DNA is TGTGCCAGCAGTGAGATTGGGGCGGGAGGGCCAGATACGCAGTATTTT. As protein: CASSEIGAGGPDTQYF. The full variable domain, with the rest looked up from reference TRBV25-1 and TRBJ2-3, is EADIYQTPRYLVIGTGKKITLECSQTMGHDKMYWYQQDPGMELHLIHYSYGVNSTEKGDLSSESTVSRIRTEHFPLTLESARPSHTSQYLCASSEIGAGGPDTQYFGPGTRLTVL.

The gene calls are TRBV9 and TRBJ2-3, with D unclear. This CDR3 is built from 15 residues. CDR1 and CDR2 from the germline V gene are SGDLS and YYNGEE. The germline V and J ends were trimmed by 0 bases and 1 base, with 9 bases remaining between them. The CDR3 DNA is TGTGCCAGCAGCGTAGGGAGTATCCGCACAGATACGCAGTATTTT. Its translation: CASSVGSIRTDTQYF. The variable domain in full, completed from reference TRBV9 and TRBJ2-3, reads DSGVTQTPKHLITATGQRVTLRCSPRSGDLSVYWYQQSLDQGLQFLIQYYNGEERAKGNILERFSAQQFPDLHSELNLSSLELGDSALYFCASSVGSIRTDTQYFGPGTRLTVL.

This clone was picked up one time. The chain couples TRBV18 to TRBJ2-7; D ambiguous. Trimming pared 3 bases from V and 3 bases from J, leaving 9 bases between. Germline CDR1 and CDR2: KGHSH and LQKENI. The CDR3 runs 13 residues. CDR3 residues: CASSPTTDYEQYF. Here the CDR3 DNA reads TGTGCCAGCTCACCTACAACAGACTACGAGCAGTACTTC.